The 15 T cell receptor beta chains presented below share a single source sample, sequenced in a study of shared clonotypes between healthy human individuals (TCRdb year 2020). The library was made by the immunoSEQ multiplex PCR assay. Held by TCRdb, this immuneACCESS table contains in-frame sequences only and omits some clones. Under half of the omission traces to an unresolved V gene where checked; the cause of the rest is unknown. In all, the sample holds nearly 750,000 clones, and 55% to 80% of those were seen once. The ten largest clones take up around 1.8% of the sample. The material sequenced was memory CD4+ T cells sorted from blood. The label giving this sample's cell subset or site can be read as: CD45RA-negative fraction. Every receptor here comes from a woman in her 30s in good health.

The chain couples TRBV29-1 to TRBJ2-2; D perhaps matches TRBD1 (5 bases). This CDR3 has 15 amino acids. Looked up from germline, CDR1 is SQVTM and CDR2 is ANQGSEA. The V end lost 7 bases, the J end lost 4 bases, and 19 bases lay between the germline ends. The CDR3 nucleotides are TGCAGCGCAGGGAATGGGAATTCGGTCACCGGGGAGCTGTTTTTT. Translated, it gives CSAGNGNSVTGELFF.

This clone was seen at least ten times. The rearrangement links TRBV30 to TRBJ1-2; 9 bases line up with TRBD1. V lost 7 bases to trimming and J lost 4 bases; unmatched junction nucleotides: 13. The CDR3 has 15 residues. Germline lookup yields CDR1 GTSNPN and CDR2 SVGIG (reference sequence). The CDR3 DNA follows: TGTGCCTCCCGGGACAGGGTACGCTCCGCCTATGGCTACACCTTC. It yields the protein CASRDRVRSAYGYTF.

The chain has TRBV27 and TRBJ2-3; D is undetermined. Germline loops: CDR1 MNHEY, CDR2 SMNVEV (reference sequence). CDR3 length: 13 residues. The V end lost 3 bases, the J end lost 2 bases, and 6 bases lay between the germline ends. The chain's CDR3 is CASSFRFTDTQYF. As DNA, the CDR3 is TGTGCCAGCAGTTTCCGCTTCACAGATACGCAGTATTTT.

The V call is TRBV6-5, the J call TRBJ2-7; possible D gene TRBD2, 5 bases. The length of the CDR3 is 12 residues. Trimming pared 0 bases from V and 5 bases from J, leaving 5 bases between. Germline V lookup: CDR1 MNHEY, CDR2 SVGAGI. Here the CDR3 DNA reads TGTGCCAGCAGTTACTCGGGAGACGAGCAGTACTTC. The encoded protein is CASSYSGDEQYF.

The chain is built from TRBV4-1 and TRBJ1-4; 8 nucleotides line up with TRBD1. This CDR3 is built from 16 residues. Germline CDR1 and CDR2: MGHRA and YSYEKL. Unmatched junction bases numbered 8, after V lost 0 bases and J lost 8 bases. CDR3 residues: CASSQDEYRGWEKLFF. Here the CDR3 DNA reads TGCGCCAGCAGCCAAGATGAATACAGGGGGTGGGAAAAACTGTTTTTT.

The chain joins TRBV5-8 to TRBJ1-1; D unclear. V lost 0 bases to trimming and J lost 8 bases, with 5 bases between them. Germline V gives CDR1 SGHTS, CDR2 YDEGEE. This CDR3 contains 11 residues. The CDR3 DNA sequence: TGTGCCAGCAGCTTGGGCAGAGAAGCTTTCTTT. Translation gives CASSLGREAFF. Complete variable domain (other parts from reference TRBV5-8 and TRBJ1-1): EAGVTQSPTHLIKTRGQQATLRCSPISGHTSVYWYQQALGLGLQFLLWYDEGEERNRGNFPPRFSGRQFPNYSSELNVNALELEDSALYLCASSLGREAFFGQGTRLTVV.

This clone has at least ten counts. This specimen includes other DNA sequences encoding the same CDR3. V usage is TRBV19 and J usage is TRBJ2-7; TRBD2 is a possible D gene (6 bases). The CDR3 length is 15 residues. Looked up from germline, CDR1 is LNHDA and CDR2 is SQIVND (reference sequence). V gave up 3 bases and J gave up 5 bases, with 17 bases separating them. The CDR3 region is CASSIQGGAVHEQYF. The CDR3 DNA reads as TGTGCCAGTAGTATTCAGGGCGGGGCTGTTCACGAGCAGTACTTC.

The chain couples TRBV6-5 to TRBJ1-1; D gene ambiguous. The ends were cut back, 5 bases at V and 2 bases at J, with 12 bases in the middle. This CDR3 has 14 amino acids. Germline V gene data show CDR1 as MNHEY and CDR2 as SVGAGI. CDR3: CASSDTLTNTEAFF. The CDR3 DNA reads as TGTGCCAGCAGTGACACACTGACTAACACTGAAGCTTTCTTT.

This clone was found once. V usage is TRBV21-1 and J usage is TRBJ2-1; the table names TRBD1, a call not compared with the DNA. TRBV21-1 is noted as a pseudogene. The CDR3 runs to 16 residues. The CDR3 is CASSKIKGVTYNEQFF. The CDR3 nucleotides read TGTGCCAGCAGCAAAATCAAGGGGGTAACCTACAATGAGCAGTTCTTC.

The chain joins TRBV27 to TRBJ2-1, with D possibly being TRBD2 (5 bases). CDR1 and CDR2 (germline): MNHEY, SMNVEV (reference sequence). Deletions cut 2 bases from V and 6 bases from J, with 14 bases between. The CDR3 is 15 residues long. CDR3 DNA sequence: TGTGCCAGCAGTTTACGGCGGATGAGCGGCAATGAGCAGTTCTTC. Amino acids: CASSLRRMSGNEQFF.

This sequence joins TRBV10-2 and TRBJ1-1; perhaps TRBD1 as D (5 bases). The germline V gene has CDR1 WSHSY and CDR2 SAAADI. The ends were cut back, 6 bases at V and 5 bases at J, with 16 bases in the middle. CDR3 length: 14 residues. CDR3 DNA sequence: TGCGCCAGCAGGGGAGCTGGGGGGGAAACTGAAGCTTTCTTT. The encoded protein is CASRGAGGETEAFF.

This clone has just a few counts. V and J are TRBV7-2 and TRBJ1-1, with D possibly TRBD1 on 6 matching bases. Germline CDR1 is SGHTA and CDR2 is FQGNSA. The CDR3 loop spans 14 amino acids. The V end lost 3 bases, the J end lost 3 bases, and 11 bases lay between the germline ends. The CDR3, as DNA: TGTGCCAGCAGCTTTGGACAGCGGGACACTGAAGCTTTCTTT. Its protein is CASSFGQRDTEAFF.

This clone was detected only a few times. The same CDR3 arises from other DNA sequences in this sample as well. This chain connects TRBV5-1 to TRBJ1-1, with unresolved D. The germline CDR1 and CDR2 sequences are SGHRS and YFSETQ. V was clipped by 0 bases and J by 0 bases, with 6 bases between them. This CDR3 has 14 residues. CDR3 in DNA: TGCGCCAGCAGCTTGGGGCCGGTGAACACTGAAGCTTTCTTT. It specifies CASSLGPVNTEAFF.

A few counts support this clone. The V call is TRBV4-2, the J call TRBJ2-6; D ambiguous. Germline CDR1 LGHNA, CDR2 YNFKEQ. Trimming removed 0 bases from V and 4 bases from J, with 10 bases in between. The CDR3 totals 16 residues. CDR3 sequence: CASSQDPVSGANVLTF. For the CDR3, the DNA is TGTGCCAGCAGCCAAGATCCGGTATCGGGGGCCAACGTCCTGACTTTC.

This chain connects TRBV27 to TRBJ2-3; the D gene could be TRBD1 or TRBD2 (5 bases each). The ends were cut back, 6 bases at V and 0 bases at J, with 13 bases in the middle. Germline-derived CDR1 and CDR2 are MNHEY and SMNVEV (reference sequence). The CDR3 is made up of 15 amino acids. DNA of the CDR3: TGTGCCAGCAGGCCCCACGGGGCTAGCACAGATACGCAGTATTTT. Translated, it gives CASRPHGASTDTQYF.